This T cell receptor beta chain was identified in a study of cytomegalovirus exposure and HLA in healthy donors. The trim removed 4 bases at V and 6 bases at J, leaving 9 bases unmatched. The CDR3 is 15 amino acids. From germline, CDR1 is MDHEN and CDR2 SYDVKM. Whole-study results and caveats: In a later analysis, a missense DCLRE1C variant was linked to TCR beta V- and J-gene trimming.

Details on this clone: Its antigen is as yet unknown.

Researchers ran the PCR with 60 Vbeta and 13 Jbeta primers. Produced via immunoSEQ multiplex PCR; TCRdb's table is partial and in-frame only. The sample contains 200,000 or so clones, 75% to 90% of which appear only once. The chain is built from TRBV28 and TRBJ2-5, with TRBD2 matching 9 bases. Sequenced input: PBMCs. The sequence came from a man between 40 and 49 years old in good health and CMV-seropositive. In DNA, the CDR3 is TGTGCCAGCAGTTCCGCGGGGGGGAGGTCACAGACCCAGTACTTC. Translation gives CASSSAGGRSQTQYF.